The rows below give T cell receptor beta chains drawn from one sample of a study of blood T cells in healthy people across ages. TCRdb re-called the 5' RACE reads with MiXCR, one entry per CDR3 protein. The sample yields hundreds of thousands of distinct CDR3 sequences, about 25% seen once. These data also formed part of another study, on T cells of mothers and their children.

Sequenced sample: blood. The receptors were gathered from a boy younger than 18 in good health. The CDR3 runs from the conserved cysteine through the conserved F or W. A D gene is named only where the DNA matches it firmly. A clone size is listed for some rows: how often the clone was seen (once, few, many), or a class if it is expanded.

abundance	len	d_gene	v_gene	j_gene	CDR3nt	CDR3aa
NA	19	NA	TRBV6-5	TRBJ1-6	TGTGCCAGCAGTTACTCGGAGGGAGGGGCGAGCTCCTATAATTCACCCCTCCACTTT	CASSYSEGGASSYNSPLHF
NA	16	NA	TRBV6-6	TRBJ2-3	TGTGCCAGCAGTTACTCCGCACAGGAGATCACAGATACGCAGTATTTT	CASSYSAQEITDTQYF
few	15	NA	TRBV2	TRBJ2-3	TGTGCCAGCAGTGAATCGGACCTTAGCACAGATACGCAGTATTTT	CASSESDLSTDTQYF
NA	13	NA	TRBV10-3	TRBJ2-5	TGTGCCACCAGGAATGAGGGTGAAGAGACCCAGTACTTC	CATRNEGEETQYF
many	14	TRBD1	TRBV5-1	TRBJ2-5	TGCGCCAGCAGCCTGGGACAGAGGCAAGAGACCCAGTACTTC	CASSLGQRQETQYF
NA	15	TRBD1	TRBV2	TRBJ2-1	TGTGCCAGCAGGAAAAGGACAGGGGGTGAGGATGAGCAGTTCTTC	CASRKRTGGEDEQFF
NA	16	TRBD2	TRBV10-3	TRBJ2-3	TGTGCCATCAGTCGGATAGCGGGGGGAAACACAGATACGCAGTATTTT	CAISRIAGGNTDTQYF
few	13	NA	TRBV6-4	TRBJ1-2	TGTGCCAGCAGTGACTCGGAGGGGGACGGCTACACCTTC	CASSDSEGDGYTF
few	13	NA	TRBV29-1	TRBJ1-1	TGCAGCGTCGGCCGGGGGTTGAACACTGAAGCTTTCTTT	CSVGRGLNTEAFF
NA	16	TRBD1	TRBV7-2	TRBJ2-1	TGTGCCAGCAGCTTATTGGGGACAGCCGCGGGCAATGAGCAGTTCTTC	CASSLLGTAAGNEQFF
NA	14	NA	TRBV4-3	TRBJ2-1	TGCGCCAGCAGCCAAGGAGACGGCTGGGGTGAGCAGTTCTTC	CASSQGDGWGEQFF
NA	14	NA	TRBV28	TRBJ1-5	TGTGCCAGCAGTTTGGGACAAGGGTCTTTGTCCCAGCATTTT	CASSLGQGSLSQHF
NA	18	TRBD2	TRBV15	TRBJ2-1	TGTGCCACCAGCAGAGATCTTGGAATAGCGGGCTCCTACAATGAGCAGTTCTTC	CATSRDLGIAGSYNEQFF
NA	15	TRBD1	TRBV2	TRBJ2-7	TGTGCCAGTCAATTACCCGGGACAGGGACCTACGAGCAGTACTTC	CASQLPGTGTYEQYF
NA	14	NA	TRBV20-1	TRBJ2-7	TGCAGTGCTAGTAACCTTGATCTCTCCTACGAGCAGTACTTC	CSASNLDLSYEQYF
NA	15	NA	TRBV7-6	TRBJ1-5	TGTGCCAGCAGCTTTTCACCGGGGCGCGATCAGCCCCAGCATTTT	CASSFSPGRDQPQHF
few	16	TRBD2	TRBV3-1	TRBJ2-3	TGTGCCAGCAGCCGCGGCGGGAGGGCAATCACAGATACGCAGTATTTT	CASSRGGRAITDTQYF
NA	14	NA	TRBV27	TRBJ2-7	TGTGCCATCAGTTTATCGGGTAGCTCCTACGAGCAGTACTTC	CAISLSGSSYEQYF
few	13	TRBD1	TRBV2	TRBJ1-1	TGTGCCGGGAGGGACAGGTCTTTCACTGAAGCTTTCTTT	CAGRDRSFTEAFF
NA	13	NA	TRBV7-9	TRBJ2-4	TGTGCCAGCAGCTTAGCGGGAGCCAACATTCAGTACTTC	CASSLAGANIQYF
few	14	NA	TRBV9	TRBJ1-3	TGTGCCAGCAGCCGGGGGGGGTCTGGAAACACCATATATTTT	CASSRGGSGNTIYF
NA	14	TRBD1	TRBV6-6	TRBJ2-7	TGTGCCAGCAGTTCCGAGACAGGGTTCGCCGAGCAGTACTTC	CASSSETGFAEQYF
NA	15	TRBD1	TRBV18	TRBJ2-7	TGTGCCAGCTCAGACGCCGGGACAGGGGGCTACGAGCAGTACTTC	CASSDAGTGGYEQYF
few	15	TRBD1	TRBV5-5	TRBJ1-2	TGTGCCAGCAGCTTGGGTAGGACAGGAGGCTATGGCTACACCTTC	CASSLGRTGGYGYTF